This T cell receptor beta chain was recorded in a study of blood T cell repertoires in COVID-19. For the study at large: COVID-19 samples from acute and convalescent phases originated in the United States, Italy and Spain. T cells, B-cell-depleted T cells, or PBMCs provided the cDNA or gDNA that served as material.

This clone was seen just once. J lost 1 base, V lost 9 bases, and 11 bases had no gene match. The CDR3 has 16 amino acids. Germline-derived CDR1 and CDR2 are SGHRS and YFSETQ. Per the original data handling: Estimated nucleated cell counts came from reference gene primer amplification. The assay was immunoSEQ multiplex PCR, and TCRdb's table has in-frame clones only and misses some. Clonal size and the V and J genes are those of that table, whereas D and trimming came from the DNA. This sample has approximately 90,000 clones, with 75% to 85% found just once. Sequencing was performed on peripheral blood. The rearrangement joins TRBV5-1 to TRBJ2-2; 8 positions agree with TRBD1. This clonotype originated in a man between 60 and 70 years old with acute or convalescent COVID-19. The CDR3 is CATGPGGTGNTGELFF. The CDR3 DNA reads TGCGCCACCGGGCCGGGCGGGACAGGGAACACCGGGGAGCTGTTTTTT. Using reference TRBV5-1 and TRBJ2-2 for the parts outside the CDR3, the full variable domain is KAGVTQTPRYLIKTRGQQVTLSCSPISGHRSVSWYQQTPGQGLQFLFEYFSETQRNKGNFPGRFSGRQFSNSRSEMNVSTLELGDSALYLCATGPGGTGNTGELFFGEGSRLTVL.